This T cell receptor beta chain originates from a study of neurological immune-mediated disorders. CDR3 size: 12 residues. Germline V CDR1 and CDR2: LGHDT, YNNKEL (reference sequence). The study, taken as a whole, reports: Across subjects, expanded clones had no CDR3 amino acid sequences in common, pointing to private repertoires in all groups. Phylogenetic grouping assigned the repertoires of 18 of 34 multiple sclerosis patients to a single cluster of related CDR3 sequences. This cluster may be a repertoire-level signature.

This clonotype turned up a few times. Its cognate antigen is unknown. Since a much larger clone is just one base distant, this may be a read error. With 10-nucleotide random UMIs included, cDNA was synthesized by 5'RACE. TCRdb independently ran MiXCR on the 5' RACE reads; one entry per CDR3 protein. The profile shows some 34,000 distinct CDR3 sequences, roughly 1.6% of them singletons. Where libraries were unsorted, they were derived from 2 million PBMCs stored at -80 degrees C. This clonotype originated in a woman under 40 with multiple sclerosis. Sequences were obtained from PBMCs. The chain has TRBV3-1 and TRBJ1-6; D gene ambiguous. CDR3 nucleotide sequence: TGTGCCAGCCGCCTGGAGAGCTCACCCCTCAACTTT. Protein product: CASRLESSPLNF. The full variable domain, its missing parts supplied by reference TRBV3-1 and TRBJ1-6, is DTAVSQTPKYLVTQMGNDKSIKCEQNLGHDTMYWYKQDSKKFLKIMFSYNNKELIINETVPNRFSPKSPDKAHLNLHINSLELGDSAVYFCASRLESSPLNFGNGTRLTVT.